Following are 28 T cell receptor beta chains from one sample sequenced in a study of T cell changes during pregnancy in multiple sclerosis. Assay: immunoSEQ multiplex PCR; the TCRdb copy retains only in-frame clones and omits some. The sample includes more than 65,000 clones, approximately 90% of them seen just once. Sample: peripheral blood, taken in the first trimester of pregnancy. The receptors were sampled from a female donor with multiple sclerosis, enrolled in a pregnancy study.

The CDR3 reads CASSQDLQNVYEQYF. The CDR3 DNA follows: TGCGCCAGCAGCCAAGATTTGCAGAACGTCTACGAGCAGTACTTC. This sequence joins TRBV4-3 and TRBJ2-7; D ambiguous. In germline, CDR1 is LGHNA, CDR2 YSLEER. V lost 0 bases and J 3 bases, leaving 12 bases between the germline ends. The CDR3 covers 15 residues.

The chain has TRBV11-1 and TRBJ1-4; D gene uncertain. Germline CDR1 SGHAT, CDR2 FQDESV (reference sequence). The CDR3 has 15 residues. V was clipped by 0 bases and J by 7 bases, with 12 bases between them. The CDR3 DNA sequence: TGTGCCAGCAGCTTAGCGACGGGTGTTCGTGAAAAACTGTTTTTT. Translation gives CASSLATGVREKLFF.

The genes are TRBV2 and TRBJ2-7; TRBD2 is a possible D gene (5 bases). The CDR3 length is 13 residues. CDR1 is SNHLY, CDR2 FYNNEI, per germline. Trimming took 6 bases from V and 3 from J, leaving 12 bases between them. Here the CDR3 reads CASSGLGVYEQYF. CDR3 nucleotides: TGTGCCAGCAGCGGCCTGGGAGTCTACGAGCAGTACTTC.

The rearrangement uses TRBV6-1 and TRBJ2-7; 12 bases fit TRBD2. Germline trimming cut 4 bases from V and 1 base from J; bases unmatched to any gene: 2. CDR1 is MNHNS and CDR2 is SASEGT in the germline V gene. This CDR3 is built from 15 residues. The CDR3 sequence is CASSGLAGASYEQYF. DNA of the CDR3: TGTGCCAGCAGTGGACTAGCGGGGGCATCCTACGAGCAGTACTTC.

The V call is TRBV7-2, the J call TRBJ2-3, with D perhaps TRBD2 (5 bases). CDR1 is SGHTA, CDR2 FQGNSA, per germline. The germline V and J ends were trimmed by 6 bases and 2 bases, with 12 bases remaining between them. The CDR3 extends over 14 amino acids. CDR3 nucleotide sequence: TGTGCCAGCAGTACTAGACCCCTCACAGATACGCAGTATTTT. It codes for CASSTRPLTDTQYF.

The chain recombines TRBV27 with TRBJ2-7; no reliable D call. CDR3 length: 12 amino acids. V lost 2 bases, J lost 4 bases, and 6 bases lay in between. The germline CDR1 and CDR2 sequences are MNHEY and SMNVEV (reference sequence). CDR3 sequence reads: CASSLNKYEQYF. CDR3 bases: TGTGCCAGCAGTTTAAACAAGTACGAGCAGTACTTC.

This clone appeared a single time. This chain links TRBV4-1 with TRBJ2-7, with TRBD2 as a possible D gene (6 bases). Germline V lookup: CDR1 MGHRA, CDR2 YSYEKL. Deletions cut 8 bases from V and 1 base from J, with 18 bases between. This CDR3 region has 15 residues. The CDR3 loop reads CASGPRHGTSYEQYF. CDR3 DNA sequence: TGCGCCAGCGGTCCCCGGCATGGGACTTCCTACGAGCAGTACTTC.

The CDR3 sequence: CASSADPGTGIQETQYF. Here the CDR3 DNA reads TGCGCCAGCAGTGCCGATCCCGGGACAGGGATCCAAGAGACCCAGTACTTC. The rearrangement links TRBV23-1 to TRBJ2-5, with 9 bases identical to TRBD1. TRBV23-1 is an ORF, with its function uncertain. This CDR3 has 17 residues. Losses at the gene ends were 5 bases for V and 1 base for J; bases not matched to a gene: 11.

This clone was recorded only once. V is TRBV19 and J is TRBJ1-1; D ambiguous. The CDR3 runs 14 residues. V dropped 6 bases and J dropped 0 bases, with 11 bases sitting between them. Germline lookup yields CDR1 LNHDA and CDR2 SQIVND (reference sequence). DNA of the CDR3: TGTGCCAGTAGCCAAACGAGGGTGAACACTGAAGCTTTCTTT. Translating gives CASSQTRVNTEAFF. Full variable domain (outside the CDR3, taken from reference TRBV19 and TRBJ1-1): DGGITQSPKYLFRKEGQNVTLSCEQNLNHDAMYWYRQDPGQGLRLIYYSQIVNDFQKGDIAEGYSVSREKKESFPLTVTSAQKNPTAFYLCASSQTRVNTEAFFGQGTRLTVV.

This chain joins TRBV9 and TRBJ2-7; TRBD2 might be the D (6 bases). Germline-derived CDR1 and CDR2 are SGDLS and YYNGEE. V shed 4 bases and J shed 2 bases, with 16 bases lying between them. The CDR3 runs 15 residues. CDR3 bases: TGTGCCAGCAGCCGGGGGACTTTCGGAACCTACGAGCAGTACTTC. Its protein is CASSRGTFGTYEQYF.

This chain uses TRBV10-3 with TRBJ1-1, with D maybe TRBD1 (6 bases). The CDR3 loop spans 14 amino acids. Deletions cut 4 bases from V and 7 bases from J, with 16 bases between. Looked up from germline, CDR1 is ENHRY and CDR2 is SYGVKD. The CDR3 region has the DNA TGTGCCATCAGTGGAGGGTGGGGGCGCGGTGAAGCTTTCTTT. Its protein product is CAISGGWGRGEAFF.

A few counts support this clone. This chain uses TRBV4-2 with TRBJ1-1; D gene ambiguous. This CDR3 comprises 14 residues. V was pared by 0 bases and J by 0 bases, with 5 bases between. Germline V gene sequence: CDR1 LGHNA, CDR2 YNFKEQ. The CDR3 reads CASSQDRVNTEAFF. CDR3 nucleotides: TGTGCCAGCAGCCAAGATCGGGTGAACACTGAAGCTTTCTTT.

This clone was seen just once. The rearrangement joins TRBV18 to TRBJ2-1; D is ambiguous. The germline V gene encodes CDR1 KGHSH and CDR2 LQKENI. Trimming removed 3 bases at V and 6 bases at J, with 6 bases between. The CDR3 loop spans 12 amino acids. The CDR3, as DNA: TGTGCCAGCTCACCCTCCCCCAATGAGCAGTTCTTC. Translating it yields CASSPSPNEQFF.

The chain links TRBV18 to TRBJ1-1; unclear D gene. Trimming shortened V by 3 bases and J by 5 bases, and 7 bases separated the two germline ends. The CDR3 extends over 12 amino acids. Germline V lookup: CDR1 KGHSH, CDR2 LQKENI. Written as DNA, the CDR3 is TGTGCCAGCTCACCCCCCTTGACTGAAGCTTTCTTT. It codes for CASSPPLTEAFF.

This chain links TRBV5-4 with TRBJ1-2, with 7 bases identical to TRBD1. CDR1 and CDR2 from the germline V gene are SGHNT and YYREEE (reference sequence). With V trimmed by 3 bases and J by 12 bases, 5 bases remained unmatched. The CDR3 is 11 residues long. The CDR3 protein is CASSSQQGHTF. The CDR3 DNA reads as TGTGCCAGCAGCTCACAACAGGGGCACACCTTC. The complete variable domain, with remaining parts taken from reference TRBV5-4 and TRBJ1-2, reads ETGVTQSPTHLIKTRGQQVTLRCSSQSGHNTVSWYQQALGQGPQFIFQYYREEENGRGNFPPRFSGLQFPNYSSELNVNALELDDSALYLCASSSQQGHTFGSGTRLTVV.

V usage is TRBV28 and J usage is TRBJ2-7, with TRBD1 identical over 10 bases. Losses at the gene ends were 5 bases for V and 2 bases for J; bases not matched to a gene: 15. The germline V gene encodes CDR1 MDHEN and CDR2 SYDVKM. This CDR3 comprises 18 residues. CDR3 protein: CASSHRGFGTGAPYEQYF. In DNA form, the CDR3 reads TGTGCCAGCAGTCATCGAGGGTTTGGGACAGGGGCCCCCTACGAGCAGTACTTC.

The chain couples TRBV5-6 to TRBJ1-1, with a possible D match to TRBD1 (5 bases). Trimming left V 3 bases short and J 6 bases short, with 24 bases between. This CDR3 region has 17 residues. Germline V lookup: CDR1 SGHDT, CDR2 YYEEEE. This CDR3 reads CASSSLIKGRGNPEAFF. The CDR3 DNA sequence: TGTGCCAGCAGCTCTCTCATTAAGGGCCGGGGGAATCCTGAAGCTTTCTTT.

The V call is TRBV10-1, the J call TRBJ1-6; perhaps TRBD1 as D (5 bases). CDR3 length equals 17 residues. CDR1 WNHNN and CDR2 SYGVQD come from the germline V gene (reference sequence). V lost 6 bases and J 9 bases, leaving 24 bases between the germline ends. CDR3 sequence reads: CASRPCFRVKGCSPLHF. CDR3 DNA sequence: TGCGCCAGCAGACCATGTTTTCGGGTAAAGGGGTGTTCACCCCTCCACTTT.

The chain links TRBV4-1 to TRBJ1-1; unclear D gene. Germline V gives CDR1 MGHRA, CDR2 YSYEKL. The CDR3 has 13 residues. Trimming removed 1 base at V and 6 bases at J, with 9 bases between. CDR3 bases: TGCGCCAGCAGCCAAGTCGAGGGTGCTGAAGCTTTCTTT. This sequence encodes CASSQVEGAEAFF.

V usage is TRBV10-3 and J usage is TRBJ1-2; no reliable D call. Germline lookup yields CDR1 ENHRY and CDR2 SYGVKD. This CDR3 is 15 amino acids long. V dropped 10 bases and J dropped 4 bases, with 22 bases sitting between them. For the CDR3, the DNA is TGTGCCACCTTCTCTCGGGGTCCGGTTGCCTATGGCTACACCTTC. It is translated as CATFSRGPVAYGYTF.

This clone has a handful of counts. This rearrangement joins TRBV7-9 to TRBJ2-7, with TRBD1 matching over 9 bases. Germline CDR1 reads SEHNR; CDR2 reads FQNEAQ (reference sequence). With 0 bases clipped from V and 2 bases from J, the junction kept 5 bases outside the gene matches. This CDR3 is 16 amino acids long. CDR3 nucleotides: TGTGCCAGCAGCTTAGCTCCGGGACAGGGTACCTACGAGCAGTACTTC. Amino acids: CASSLAPGQGTYEQYF.

This clone came up once. This rearrangement joins TRBV11-2 to TRBJ1-1; D uncertain. V shed 4 bases and J shed 0 bases, with 6 bases lying between them. CDR3 size: 13 residues. Germline V gene data show CDR1 as SGHAT and CDR2 as FQNNGV. The CDR3 nucleotides read TGTGCCAGCAGCTCCCACATGAACACTGAAGCTTTCTTT. Residues: CASSSHMNTEAFF.

This sequence joins TRBV9 and TRBJ2-3; weak D call: TRBD2 (5 bases). Germline V gives CDR1 SGDLS, CDR2 YYNGEE. Trimming cost V 1 base and J 3 bases, with 15 bases left between them. The CDR3 totals 16 residues. CDR3 amino acids: CASSVSLAAPTDTQYF. As DNA, the CDR3 is TGTGCCAGCAGCGTAAGTCTAGCCGCCCCTACAGATACGCAGTATTTT.

The table lists this clone with a few counts. V and J are TRBV6-1 and TRBJ1-1, with D hard to call. The CDR3 has 14 amino acids. Germline V lookup: CDR1 MNHNS, CDR2 SASEGT. V lost 2 bases to trimming and J lost 7 bases, with 14 bases between them. Written as DNA, the CDR3 is TGTGCCAGCAGTGAACAGGTTGAGGAGGATGAAGCTTTCTTT. Its translation is CASSEQVEEDEAFF.

The gene calls are TRBV25-1 and TRBJ1-1, with D uncertain. Germline assignment: CDR1 MGHDK and CDR2 SYGVNS. The CDR3 is made up of 14 amino acids. Trimming took off 1 base at V and 0 bases at J, with 6 bases between the two ends. CDR3 protein: CASSELELNTEAFF. As DNA, the CDR3 is TGTGCCAGCAGTGAATTGGAGTTGAACACTGAAGCTTTCTTT.

In its sample, this clone was seen a few times. The chain carries TRBV10-3 and TRBJ2-7, with 11 bases matching TRBD2. The trim removed 7 bases at V and 3 bases at J, leaving 5 bases unmatched. Germline assignment: CDR1 ENHRY and CDR2 SYGVKD. The CDR3 has 14 amino acids. This CDR3 is CAIMTSGVVYEQYF. In DNA form, the CDR3 reads TGTGCCATCATGACTAGCGGGGTAGTCTACGAGCAGTACTTC.

The chain links TRBV27 to TRBJ2-1; no clear D. The CDR3 totals 12 residues. The V gene's germline CDR1 is MNHEY and CDR2 SMNVEV (reference sequence). Trimming took 5 bases from V and 10 from J, leaving 12 bases between them. The CDR3 DNA reads TGTGCCAGCAGTCCTACTACCGGGGAGCAGTTCTTC. Its translation is CASSPTTGEQFF.

The V gene is TRBV27, the J gene TRBJ2-6, with D possibly being TRBD1 (5 bases). Trimming removed 7 bases from V and 0 bases from J, with 10 bases in between. The CDR3 sequence is 15 residues long. CDR1 and CDR2 from the germline V gene are MNHEY and SMNVEV (reference sequence). The CDR3 sequence: CASKQDYSGANVLTF. In nucleotides, the CDR3 is TGTGCCAGCAAACAGGATTACTCTGGGGCCAACGTCCTGACTTTC.